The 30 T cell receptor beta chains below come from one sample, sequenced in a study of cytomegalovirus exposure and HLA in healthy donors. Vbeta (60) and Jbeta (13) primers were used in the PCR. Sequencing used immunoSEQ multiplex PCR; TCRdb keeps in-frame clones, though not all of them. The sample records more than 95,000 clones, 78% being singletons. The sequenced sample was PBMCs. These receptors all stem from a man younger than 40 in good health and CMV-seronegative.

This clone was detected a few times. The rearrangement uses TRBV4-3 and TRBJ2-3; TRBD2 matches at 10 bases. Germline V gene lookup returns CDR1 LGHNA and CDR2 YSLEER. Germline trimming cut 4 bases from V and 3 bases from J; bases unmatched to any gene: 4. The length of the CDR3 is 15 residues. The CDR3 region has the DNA TGCGCCAGCAGCCCCCTAGCGGGGGCTACAGATACGCAGTATTTT. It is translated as CASSPLAGATDTQYF.

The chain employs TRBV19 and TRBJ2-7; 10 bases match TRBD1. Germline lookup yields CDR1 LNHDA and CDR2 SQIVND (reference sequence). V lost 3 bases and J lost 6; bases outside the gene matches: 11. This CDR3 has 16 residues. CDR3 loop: CASSISLGTGALEQYF. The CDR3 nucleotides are TGTGCCAGTAGTATTTCCCTTGGGACAGGGGCTCTCGAGCAGTACTTC.

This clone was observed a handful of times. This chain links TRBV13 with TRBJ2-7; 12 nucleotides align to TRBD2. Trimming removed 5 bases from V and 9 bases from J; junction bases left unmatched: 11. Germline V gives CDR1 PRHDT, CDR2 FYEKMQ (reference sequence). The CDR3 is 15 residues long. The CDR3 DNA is TGTGCCAGCAGCCGCGAGAGGACTAGCGGGGTCGGGCAGTACTTC. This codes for CASSRERTSGVGQYF.

The CDR3 is CASSTTGPSKNYGYTF. The CDR3 DNA follows: TGTGCCAGCAGTACCACAGGGCCAAGTAAGAACTATGGCTACACCTTC. V and J are TRBV25-1 and TRBJ1-2; tentatively, D is TRBD1 (6 bases). CDR1 and CDR2 (germline): MGHDK, SYGVNS. V dropped 5 bases and J dropped 2 bases, with 18 bases sitting between them. The CDR3 sequence is 16 residues long.

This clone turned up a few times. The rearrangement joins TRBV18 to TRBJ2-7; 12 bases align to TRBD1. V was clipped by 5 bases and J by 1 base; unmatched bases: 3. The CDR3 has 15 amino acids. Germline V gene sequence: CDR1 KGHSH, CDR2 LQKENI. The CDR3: CASSGTGGASYEQYF. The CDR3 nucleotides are TGTGCCAGCTCAGGGACAGGGGGCGCTTCCTACGAGCAGTACTTC.

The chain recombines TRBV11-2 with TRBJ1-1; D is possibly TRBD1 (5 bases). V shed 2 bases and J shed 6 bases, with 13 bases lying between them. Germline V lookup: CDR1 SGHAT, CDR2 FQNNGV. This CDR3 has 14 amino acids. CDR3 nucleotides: TGTGCCAGCAGCTTATCCCGGGGGGTGGCTGAAGCTTTCTTT. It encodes CASSLSRGVAEAFF.

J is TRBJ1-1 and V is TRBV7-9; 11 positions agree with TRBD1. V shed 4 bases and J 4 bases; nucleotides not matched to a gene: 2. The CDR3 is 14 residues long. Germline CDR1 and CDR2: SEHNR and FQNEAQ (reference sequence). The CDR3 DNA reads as TGTGCCAGCAGCTCCGGACAGGGGGCCACTGAAGCTTTCTTT. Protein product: CASSSGQGATEAFF.

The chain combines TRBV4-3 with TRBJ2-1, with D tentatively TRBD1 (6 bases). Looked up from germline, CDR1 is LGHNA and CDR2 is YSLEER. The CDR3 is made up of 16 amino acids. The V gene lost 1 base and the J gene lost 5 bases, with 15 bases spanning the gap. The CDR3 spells CASSQAGVRPDNEQFF. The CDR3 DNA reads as TGCGCCAGCAGCCAAGCAGGGGTTCGTCCGGACAATGAGCAGTTCTTC.

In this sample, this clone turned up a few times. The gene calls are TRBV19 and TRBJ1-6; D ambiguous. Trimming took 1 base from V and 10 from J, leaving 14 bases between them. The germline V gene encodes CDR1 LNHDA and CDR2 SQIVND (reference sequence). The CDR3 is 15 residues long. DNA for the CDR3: TGTGCCAGTAGTATAGGTCGGGGTTTGGGATCACCCCTCCACTTT. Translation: CASSIGRGLGSPLHF.

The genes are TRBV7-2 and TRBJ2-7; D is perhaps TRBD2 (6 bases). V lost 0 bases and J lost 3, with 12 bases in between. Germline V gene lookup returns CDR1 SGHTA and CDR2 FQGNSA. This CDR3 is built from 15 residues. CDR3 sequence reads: CASSLAGGLYYEQYF. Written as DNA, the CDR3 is TGTGCCAGCAGCTTAGCCGGGGGTCTTTACTACGAGCAGTACTTC.

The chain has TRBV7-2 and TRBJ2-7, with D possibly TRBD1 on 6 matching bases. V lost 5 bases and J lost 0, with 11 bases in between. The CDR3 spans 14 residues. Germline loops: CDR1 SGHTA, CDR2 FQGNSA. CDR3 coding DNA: TGTGCCAGCAGCGACAGGACAGCCTCCTACGAGCAGTACTTC. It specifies CASSDRTASYEQYF.

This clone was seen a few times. The CDR3 spells CAANSGGAYNEQFF. Written as DNA, the CDR3 is TGTGCCGCTAATAGCGGGGGGGCCTACAATGAGCAGTTCTTC. This chain uses TRBV19 with TRBJ2-1, with 11 nucleotides matching TRBD2. Germline values: CDR1 LNHDA, CDR2 SQIVND (reference sequence). The ends lost 11 bases at V and 2 bases at J; junction bases unmatched: 5. This CDR3 comprises 14 residues.

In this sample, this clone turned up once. CDR3 DNA sequence: TGTGCCAGCAGCGTAGCCGGGACAAATGATCAGCCCCAGCATTTT. This encodes CASSVAGTNDQPQHF. This chain links TRBV9 with TRBJ1-5, with a weak D call TRBD1 (6 bases). The CDR3 has 15 amino acids. The germline CDR1 and CDR2 sequences are SGDLS and YYNGEE. Trimming removed 0 bases from V and 5 bases from J, with 12 bases in between.

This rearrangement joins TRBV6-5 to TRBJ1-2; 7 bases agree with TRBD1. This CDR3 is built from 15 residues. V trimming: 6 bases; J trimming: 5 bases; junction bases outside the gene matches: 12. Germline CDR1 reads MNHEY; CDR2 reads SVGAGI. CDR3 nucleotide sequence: TGTGCCAGCAGCCTGGACAGGTCGTGGGATTATGGCTACACCTTC. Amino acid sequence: CASSLDRSWDYGYTF.

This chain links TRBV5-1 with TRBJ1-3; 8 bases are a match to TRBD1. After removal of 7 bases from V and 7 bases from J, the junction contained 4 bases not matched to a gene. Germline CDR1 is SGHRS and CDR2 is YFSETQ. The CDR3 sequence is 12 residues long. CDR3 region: CASARQGNTIYF. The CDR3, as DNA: TGCGCCAGCGCTAGACAGGGGAACACCATATATTTT.

In DNA form, the CDR3 reads TGTGCCAGCAGCGGGGGAGAGGGAGGGCCCGACGAGCAGTACTTC. Its translation: CASSGGEGGPDEQYF. The gene calls are TRBV7-6 and TRBJ2-7; 7 bases are a match to TRBD2. Germline V lookup: CDR1 SGHVS, CDR2 FNYEAQ. This CDR3 contains 15 residues. J lost 5 bases, V lost 5 bases, and 12 bases had no gene match.

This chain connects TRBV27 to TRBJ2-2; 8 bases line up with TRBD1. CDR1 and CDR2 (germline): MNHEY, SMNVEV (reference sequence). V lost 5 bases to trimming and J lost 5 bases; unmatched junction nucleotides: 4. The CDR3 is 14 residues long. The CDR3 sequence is CASSPRTGTGELFF. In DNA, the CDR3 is TGTGCCAGCAGTCCCCGGACAGGGACCGGGGAGCTGTTTTTT.

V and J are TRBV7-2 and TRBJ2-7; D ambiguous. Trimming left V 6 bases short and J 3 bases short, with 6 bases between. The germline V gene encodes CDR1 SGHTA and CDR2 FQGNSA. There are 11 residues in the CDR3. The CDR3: CASSSLYEQYF. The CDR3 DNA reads TGTGCCAGCAGTTCTCTCTACGAGCAGTACTTC.

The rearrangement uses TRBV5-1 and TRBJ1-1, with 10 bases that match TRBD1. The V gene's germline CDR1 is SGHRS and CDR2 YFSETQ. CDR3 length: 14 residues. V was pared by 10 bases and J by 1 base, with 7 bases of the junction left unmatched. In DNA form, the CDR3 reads TGCGCCGGGGGGACAGGGGTTACGAACACTGAAGCTTTCTTT. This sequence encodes CAGGTGVTNTEAFF.

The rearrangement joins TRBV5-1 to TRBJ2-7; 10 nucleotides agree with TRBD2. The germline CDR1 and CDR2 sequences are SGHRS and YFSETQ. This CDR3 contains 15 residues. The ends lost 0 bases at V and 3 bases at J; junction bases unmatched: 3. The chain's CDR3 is CASSLVASGSYEQYF. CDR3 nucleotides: TGCGCCAGCAGCTTGGTTGCTAGCGGGAGCTACGAGCAGTACTTC. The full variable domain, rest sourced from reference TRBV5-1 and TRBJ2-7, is KAGVTQTPRYLIKTRGQQVTLSCSPISGHRSVSWYQQTPGQGLQFLFEYFSETQRNKGNFPGRFSGRQFSNSRSEMNVSTLELGDSALYLCASSLVASGSYEQYFGPGTRLTVT.

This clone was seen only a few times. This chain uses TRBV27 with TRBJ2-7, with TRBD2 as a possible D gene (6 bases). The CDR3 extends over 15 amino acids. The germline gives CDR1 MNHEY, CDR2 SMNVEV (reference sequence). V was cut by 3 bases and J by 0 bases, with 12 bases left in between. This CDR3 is CASSFSQGGSYEQYF. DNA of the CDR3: TGTGCCAGCAGTTTTTCGCAGGGAGGCTCCTACGAGCAGTACTTC.

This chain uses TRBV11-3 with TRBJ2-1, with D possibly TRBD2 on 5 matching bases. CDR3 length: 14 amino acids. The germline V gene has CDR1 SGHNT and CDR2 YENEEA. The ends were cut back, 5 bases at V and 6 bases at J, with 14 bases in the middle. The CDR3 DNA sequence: TGTGCCAGCAGCCGGGCGTCTAGCTCCAATGAGCAGTTCTTC. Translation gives CASSRASSSNEQFF.

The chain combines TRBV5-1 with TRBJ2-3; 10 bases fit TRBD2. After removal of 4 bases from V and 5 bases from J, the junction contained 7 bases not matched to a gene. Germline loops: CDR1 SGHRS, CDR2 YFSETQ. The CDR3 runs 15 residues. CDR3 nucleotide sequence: TGCGCCAGCAGCGTGCTAGCGGGAGTAGAAGATACGCAGTATTTT. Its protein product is CASSVLAGVEDTQYF.

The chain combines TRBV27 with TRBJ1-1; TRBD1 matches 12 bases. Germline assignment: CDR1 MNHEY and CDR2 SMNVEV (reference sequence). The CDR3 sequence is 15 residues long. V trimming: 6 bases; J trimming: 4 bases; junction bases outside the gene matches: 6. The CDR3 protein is CASRTGQGAITEAFF. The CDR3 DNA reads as TGTGCCAGCAGAACGGGACAGGGGGCGATCACTGAAGCTTTCTTT.

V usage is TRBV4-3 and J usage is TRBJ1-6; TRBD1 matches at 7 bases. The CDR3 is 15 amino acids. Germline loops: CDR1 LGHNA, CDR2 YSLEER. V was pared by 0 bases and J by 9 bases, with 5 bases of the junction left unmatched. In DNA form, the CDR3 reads TGCGCCAGCAGCCAAGATCAGGGGGGTGGTTCACCCCTCCACTTT. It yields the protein CASSQDQGGGSPLHF.

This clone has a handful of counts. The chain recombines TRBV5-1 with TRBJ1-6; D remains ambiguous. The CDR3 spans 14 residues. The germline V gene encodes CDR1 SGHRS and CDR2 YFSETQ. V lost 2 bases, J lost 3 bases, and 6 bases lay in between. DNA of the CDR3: TGCGCCAGCAGCTTAACAGACTATAATTCACCCCTCCACTTT. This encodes CASSLTDYNSPLHF.

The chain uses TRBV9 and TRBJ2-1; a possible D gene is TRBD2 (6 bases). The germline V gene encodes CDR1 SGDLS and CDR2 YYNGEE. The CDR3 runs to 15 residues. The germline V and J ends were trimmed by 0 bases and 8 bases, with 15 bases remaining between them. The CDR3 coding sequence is TGTGCCAGCAGCGTAGAGTGGGAGGTCCACCATGAGCAGTTCTTC. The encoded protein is CASSVEWEVHHEQFF.

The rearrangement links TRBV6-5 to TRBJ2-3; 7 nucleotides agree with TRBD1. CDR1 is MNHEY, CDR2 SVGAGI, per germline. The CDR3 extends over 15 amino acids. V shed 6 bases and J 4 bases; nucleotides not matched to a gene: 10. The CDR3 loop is CASRPDRVGPDTQYF. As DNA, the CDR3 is TGTGCCAGCAGACCCGACAGGGTTGGTCCAGATACGCAGTATTTT.

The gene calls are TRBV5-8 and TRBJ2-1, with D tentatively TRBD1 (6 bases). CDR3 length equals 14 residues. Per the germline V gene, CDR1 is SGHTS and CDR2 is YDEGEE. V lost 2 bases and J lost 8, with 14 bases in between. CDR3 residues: CASSFDRSTDEQFF. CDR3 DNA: TGTGCCAGCAGCTTCGACAGGAGTACGGATGAGCAGTTCTTC. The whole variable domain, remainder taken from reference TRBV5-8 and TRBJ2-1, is EAGVTQSPTHLIKTRGQQATLRCSPISGHTSVYWYQQALGLGLQFLLWYDEGEERNRGNFPPRFSGRQFPNYSSELNVNALELEDSALYLCASSFDRSTDEQFFGPGTRLTVL.

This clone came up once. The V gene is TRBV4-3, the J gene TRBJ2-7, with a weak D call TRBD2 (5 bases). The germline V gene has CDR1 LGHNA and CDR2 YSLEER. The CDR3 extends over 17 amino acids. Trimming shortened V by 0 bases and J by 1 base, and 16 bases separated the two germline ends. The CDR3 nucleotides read TGCGCCAGCAGCCAAGACCCCCCAGCGGTCTATTCCTACGAGCAGTACTTC. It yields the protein CASSQDPPAVYSYEQYF.